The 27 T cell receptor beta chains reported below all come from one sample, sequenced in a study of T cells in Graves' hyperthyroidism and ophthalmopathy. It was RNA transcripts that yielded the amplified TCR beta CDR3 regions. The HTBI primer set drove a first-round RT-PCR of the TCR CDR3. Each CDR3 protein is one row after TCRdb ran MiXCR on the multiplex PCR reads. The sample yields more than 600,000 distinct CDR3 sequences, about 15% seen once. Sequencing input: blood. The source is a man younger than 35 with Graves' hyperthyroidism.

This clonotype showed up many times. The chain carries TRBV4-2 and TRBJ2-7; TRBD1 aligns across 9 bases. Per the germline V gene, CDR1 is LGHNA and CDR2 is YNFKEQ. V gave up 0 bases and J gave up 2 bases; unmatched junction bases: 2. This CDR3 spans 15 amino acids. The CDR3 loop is CASSQEGQGTYEQYF. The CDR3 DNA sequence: TGTGCCAGCAGCCAAGAGGGACAGGGAACCTACGAGCAGTACTTC.

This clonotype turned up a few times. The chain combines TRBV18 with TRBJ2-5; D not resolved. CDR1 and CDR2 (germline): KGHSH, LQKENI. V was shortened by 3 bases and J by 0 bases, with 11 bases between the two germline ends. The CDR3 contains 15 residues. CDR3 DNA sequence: TGTGCCAGCTCACCTAGAACAGTGTACCAAGAGACCCAGTACTTC. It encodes CASSPRTVYQETQYF.

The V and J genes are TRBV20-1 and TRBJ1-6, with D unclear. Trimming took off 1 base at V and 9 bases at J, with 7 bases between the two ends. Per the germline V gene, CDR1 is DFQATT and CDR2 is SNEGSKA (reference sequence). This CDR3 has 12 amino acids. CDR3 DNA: TGCAGTGCTAGAGCATCAGGTTCACCCCTCCACTTT. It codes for CSARASGSPLHF.

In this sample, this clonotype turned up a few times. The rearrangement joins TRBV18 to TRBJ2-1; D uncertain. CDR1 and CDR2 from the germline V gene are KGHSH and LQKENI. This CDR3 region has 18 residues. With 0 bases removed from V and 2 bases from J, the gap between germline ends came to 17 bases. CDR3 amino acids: CASSPPTPQTATYNEQFF. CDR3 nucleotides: TGTGCCAGCTCACCACCGACACCCCAGACTGCTACCTACAATGAGCAGTTCTTC.

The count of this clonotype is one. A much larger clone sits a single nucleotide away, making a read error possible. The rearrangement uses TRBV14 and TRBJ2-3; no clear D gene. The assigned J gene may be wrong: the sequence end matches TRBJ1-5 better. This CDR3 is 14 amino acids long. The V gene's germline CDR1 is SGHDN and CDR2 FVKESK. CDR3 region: CASSQAGLTHTQHF. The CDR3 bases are TGTGCCAGCAGCCAAGCGGGTCTTACGCATACGCAGCATTTT.

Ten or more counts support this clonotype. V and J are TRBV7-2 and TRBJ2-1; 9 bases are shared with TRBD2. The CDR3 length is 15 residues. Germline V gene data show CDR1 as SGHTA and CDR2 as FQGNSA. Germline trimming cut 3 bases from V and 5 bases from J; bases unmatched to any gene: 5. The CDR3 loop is CASSFSGSPHNEQFF. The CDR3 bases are TGTGCCAGCAGCTTTAGCGGGAGCCCCCACAATGAGCAGTTCTTC.

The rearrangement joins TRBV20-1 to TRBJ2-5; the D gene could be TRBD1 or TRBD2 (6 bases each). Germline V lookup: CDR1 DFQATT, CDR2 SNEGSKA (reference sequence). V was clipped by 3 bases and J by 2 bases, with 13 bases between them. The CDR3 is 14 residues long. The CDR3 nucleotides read TGCAGTGCTAGGACTAGACAGGAACAAGAGACCCAGTACTTC. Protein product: CSARTRQEQETQYF.

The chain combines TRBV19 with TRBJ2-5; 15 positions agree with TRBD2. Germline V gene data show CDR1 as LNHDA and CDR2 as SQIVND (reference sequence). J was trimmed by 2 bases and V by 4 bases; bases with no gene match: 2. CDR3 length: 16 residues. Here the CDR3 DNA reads TGTGCCAGTAGTAAGGGACTAGCGGGAGGACAAGAGACCCAGTACTTC. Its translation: CASSKGLAGGQETQYF. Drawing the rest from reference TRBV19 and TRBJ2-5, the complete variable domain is DGGITQSPKYLFRKEGQNVTLSCEQNLNHDAMYWYRQDPGQGLRLIYYSQIVNDFQKGDIAEGYSVSREKKESFPLTVTSAQKNPTAFYLCASSKGLAGGQETQYFGPGTRLLVL.

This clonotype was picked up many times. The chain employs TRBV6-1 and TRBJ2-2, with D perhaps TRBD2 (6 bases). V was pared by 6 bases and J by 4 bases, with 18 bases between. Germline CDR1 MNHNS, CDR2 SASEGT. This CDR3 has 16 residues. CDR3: CASRGVDSGFTGELFF. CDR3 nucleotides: TGTGCCAGCAGGGGGGTGGATAGCGGATTCACCGGGGAGCTGTTTTTT.

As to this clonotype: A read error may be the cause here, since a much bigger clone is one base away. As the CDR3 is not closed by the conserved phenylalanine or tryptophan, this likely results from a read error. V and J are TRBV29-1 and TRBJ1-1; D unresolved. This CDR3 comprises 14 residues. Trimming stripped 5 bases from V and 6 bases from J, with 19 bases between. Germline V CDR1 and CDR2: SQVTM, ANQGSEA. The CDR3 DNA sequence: TGCAGCGTTAGGCCGAGCCGGGTTTTCGCTGAAGCTTTCTCT. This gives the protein CSVRPSRVFAEAFS.

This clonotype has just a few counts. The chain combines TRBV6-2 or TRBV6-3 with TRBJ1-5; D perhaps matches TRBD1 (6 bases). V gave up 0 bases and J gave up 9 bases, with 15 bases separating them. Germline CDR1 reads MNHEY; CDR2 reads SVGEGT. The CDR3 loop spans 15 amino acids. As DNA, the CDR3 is TGTGCCAGCAGTTACTCGATCGGGGGCGATCGGCCCCAGCATTTT. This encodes CASSYSIGGDRPQHF.

Written as DNA, the CDR3 is TGTGCCAGCAGCTCGTGGGGAGGGGAGACCCAGTACTTC. It is translated as CASSSWGGETQYF. The rearrangement uses TRBV28 and TRBJ2-5; TRBD2 aligns across 7 bases. CDR1 is MDHEN, CDR2 SYDVKM, per germline. Trimming cost V 6 bases and J 5 bases; bases outside gene matches: 6. This CDR3 spans 13 amino acids.

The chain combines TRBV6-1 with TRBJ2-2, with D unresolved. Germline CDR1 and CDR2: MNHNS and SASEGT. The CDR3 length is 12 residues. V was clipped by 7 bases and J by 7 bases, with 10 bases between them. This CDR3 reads CASTTPHGELFF. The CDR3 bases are TGTGCCAGCACCACCCCCCACGGGGAGCTGTTTTTT.

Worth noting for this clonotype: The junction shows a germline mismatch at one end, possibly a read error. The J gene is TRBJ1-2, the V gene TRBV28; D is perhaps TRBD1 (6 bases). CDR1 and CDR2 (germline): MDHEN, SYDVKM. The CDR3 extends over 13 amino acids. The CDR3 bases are TGTGCCGGCAGATCGGGGGGCGGACTTGGCTACACCTTC. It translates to CAGRSGGGLGYTF.

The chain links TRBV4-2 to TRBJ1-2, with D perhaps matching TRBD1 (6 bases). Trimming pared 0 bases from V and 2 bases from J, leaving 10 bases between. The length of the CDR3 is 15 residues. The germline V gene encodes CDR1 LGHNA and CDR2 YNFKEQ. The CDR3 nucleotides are TGTGCCAGCAGCCAAGAAGCAGGGGCGAACTATGGCTACACCTTC. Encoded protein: CASSQEAGANYGYTF.

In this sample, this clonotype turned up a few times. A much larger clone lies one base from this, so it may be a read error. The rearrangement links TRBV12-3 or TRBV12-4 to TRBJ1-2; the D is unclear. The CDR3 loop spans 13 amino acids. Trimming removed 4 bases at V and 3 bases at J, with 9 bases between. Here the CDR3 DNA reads TGTGCCAGCAGTTCCCGTTTGTACTATGGCTACACCTTC. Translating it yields CASSSRLYYGYTF.

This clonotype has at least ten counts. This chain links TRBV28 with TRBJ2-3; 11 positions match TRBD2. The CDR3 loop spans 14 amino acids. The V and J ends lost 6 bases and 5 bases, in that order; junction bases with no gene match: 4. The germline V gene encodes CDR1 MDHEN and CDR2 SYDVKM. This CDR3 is CASRLAGVQDTQYF. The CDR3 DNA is TGTGCCAGCAGACTAGCGGGAGTGCAAGATACGCAGTATTTT.

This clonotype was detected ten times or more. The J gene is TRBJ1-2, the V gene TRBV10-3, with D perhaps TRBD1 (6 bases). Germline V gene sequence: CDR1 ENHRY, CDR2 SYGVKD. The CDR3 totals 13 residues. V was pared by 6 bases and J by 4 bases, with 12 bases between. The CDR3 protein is CAIRDSETYGYTF. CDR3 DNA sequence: TGTGCCATCAGGGACAGTGAAACCTATGGCTACACCTTC.

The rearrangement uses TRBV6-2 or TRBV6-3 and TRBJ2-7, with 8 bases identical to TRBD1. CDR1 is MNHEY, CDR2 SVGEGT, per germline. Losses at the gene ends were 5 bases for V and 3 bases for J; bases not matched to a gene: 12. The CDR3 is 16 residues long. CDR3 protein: CASSTETGTGYYEQYF. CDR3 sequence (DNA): TGTGCCAGCAGTACTGAAACCGGGACAGGATACTACGAGCAGTACTTC.

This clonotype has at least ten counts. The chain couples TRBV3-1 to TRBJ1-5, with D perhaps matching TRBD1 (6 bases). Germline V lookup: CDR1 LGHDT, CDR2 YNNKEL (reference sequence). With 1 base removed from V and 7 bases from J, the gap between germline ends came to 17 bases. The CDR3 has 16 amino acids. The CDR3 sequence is CASSQGGSGGGQPQHF. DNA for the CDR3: TGTGCCAGCAGCCAAGGCGGGAGCGGGGGCGGGCAGCCCCAGCATTTT.

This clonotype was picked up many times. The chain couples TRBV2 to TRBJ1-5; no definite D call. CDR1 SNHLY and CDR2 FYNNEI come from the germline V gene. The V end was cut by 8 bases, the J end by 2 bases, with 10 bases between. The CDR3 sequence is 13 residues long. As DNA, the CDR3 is TGTGCCAGCGGACTAGCGGGCAATCAGCCCCAGCATTTT. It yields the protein CASGLAGNQPQHF.

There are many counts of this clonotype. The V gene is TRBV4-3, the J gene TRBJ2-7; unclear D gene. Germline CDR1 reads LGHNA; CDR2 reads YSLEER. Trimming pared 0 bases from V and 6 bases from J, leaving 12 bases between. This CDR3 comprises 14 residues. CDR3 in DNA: TGCGCCAGCAGCCAAGATTATAGGGCTAGCGAGCAGTACTTC. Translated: CASSQDYRASEQYF.

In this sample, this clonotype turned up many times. CDR3 sequence: CASSWGPQETQYF. CDR3 in DNA: TGTGCCAGCAGCTGGGGTCCTCAAGAGACCCAGTACTTC. The rearrangement joins TRBV7-3 to TRBJ2-5; D is uncertain. The CDR3 consists of 13 residues. The ends were cut back, 4 bases at V and 2 bases at J, with 8 bases in the middle. CDR1 is SGHTA and CDR2 is FQGTGA in the germline V gene.

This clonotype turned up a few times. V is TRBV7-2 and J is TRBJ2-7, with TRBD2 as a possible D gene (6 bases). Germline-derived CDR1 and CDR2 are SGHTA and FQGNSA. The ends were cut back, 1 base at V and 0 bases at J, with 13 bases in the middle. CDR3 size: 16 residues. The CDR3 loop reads CASSLDPSANSYEQYF. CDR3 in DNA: TGTGCCAGCAGCTTAGACCCTAGCGCCAACTCCTACGAGCAGTACTTC. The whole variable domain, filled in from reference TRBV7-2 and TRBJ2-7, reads GAGVSQSPSNKVTEKGKDVELRCDPISGHTALYWYRQSLGQGLEFLIYFQGNSAPDKSGLPSDRFSAERTGGSVSTLTIQRTQQEDSAVYLCASSLDPSANSYEQYFGPGTRLTVT.

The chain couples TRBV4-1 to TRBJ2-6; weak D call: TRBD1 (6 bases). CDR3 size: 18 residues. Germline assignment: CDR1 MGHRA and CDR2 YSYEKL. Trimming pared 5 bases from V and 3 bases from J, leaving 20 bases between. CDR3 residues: CASSISGRGLIGANVLTF. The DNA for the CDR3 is TGCGCCAGCAGCATTTCTGGCAGGGGCCTGATTGGGGCCAACGTCCTGACTTTC.

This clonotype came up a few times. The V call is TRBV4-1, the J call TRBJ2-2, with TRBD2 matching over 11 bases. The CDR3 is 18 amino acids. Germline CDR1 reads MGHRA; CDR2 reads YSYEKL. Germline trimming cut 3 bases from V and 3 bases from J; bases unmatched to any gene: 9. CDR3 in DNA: TGCGCCAGCAGCCACCCACCGACTAGCGGGAAGTACACCGGGGAGCTGTTTTTT. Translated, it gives CASSHPPTSGKYTGELFF.

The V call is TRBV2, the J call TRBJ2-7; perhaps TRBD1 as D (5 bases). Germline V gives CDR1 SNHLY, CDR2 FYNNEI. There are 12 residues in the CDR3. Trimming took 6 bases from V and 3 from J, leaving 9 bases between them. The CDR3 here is CASRGLIYEQYF. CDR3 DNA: TGTGCCAGCAGGGGGCTGATCTACGAGCAGTACTTC. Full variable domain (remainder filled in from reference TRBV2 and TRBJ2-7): EPEVTQTPSHQVTQMGQEVILRCVPISNHLYFYWYRQILGQKVEFLVSFYNNEISEKSEIFDDQFSVERPDGSNFTLKIRSTKLEDSAMYFCASRGLIYEQYFGPGTRLTVT.